These T cell receptor beta chains were read from a single sample in a study of beta chain features in type 1 diabetes. Sequencing was performed with immunoSEQ multiplex PCR; in TCRdb, only in-frame clones are kept and a portion is missing. The sample has about half a million clones; around 30% are singletons. Material for sequencing was naive CD4+ T cells from blood. These receptors came from a man aged 18 to 35 in good health. CDR3s include the opening cysteine and the closing phenylalanine or tryptophan. The order of the fields is CDR3 protein, CDR3 DNA, J gene, D gene, V gene, clone size. A D gene is named only where the DNA matches it firmly. Rows may omit the clone size; those that give it use once, few, many or a size class.

CDR3aa: CAWDRGMNTEAFF
CDR3nt: TGTGCCTGGGACAGGGGAATGAACACTGAAGCTTTCTTT
j_gene: TRBJ1-1
d_gene: TRBD1
v_gene: TRBV30
abundance: NA

CDR3aa: CASSPKPIDRGGNQPQHF
CDR3nt: TGTGCCAGCAGTCCAAAACCCATCGACAGGGGAGGGAATCAGCCCCAGCATTTT
j_gene: TRBJ1-5
d_gene: TRBD1
v_gene: TRBV27
abundance: few

CDR3aa: CSVFSAQETQYF
CDR3nt: TGCAGCGTGTTTAGTGCCCAAGAGACCCAGTACTTC
j_gene: TRBJ2-5
d_gene: NA
v_gene: TRBV29-1
abundance: few

CDR3aa: CASSGTSRTDTQYF
CDR3nt: TGTGCCAGCTCGGGGACTTCACGCACAGATACGCAGTATTTT
j_gene: TRBJ2-3
d_gene: NA
v_gene: TRBV18
abundance: NA

CDR3aa: CASSLLGGTYNEQFF
CDR3nt: TGTGCCAGCAGTTTACTGGGGGGGACCTACAATGAGCAGTTCTTC
j_gene: TRBJ2-1
d_gene: TRBD2
v_gene: TRBV27
abundance: NA

CDR3aa: CAISELRDIEAQYF
CDR3nt: TGTGCCATCAGTGAACTGCGGGACATCGAGGCCCAGTACTTC
j_gene: TRBJ2-5
d_gene: NA
v_gene: TRBV10-3
abundance: NA

CDR3aa: CASSRIAGVSDTQYF
CDR3nt: TGCGCCAGCAGCAGGATAGCGGGAGTTTCAGATACGCAGTATTTT
j_gene: TRBJ2-3
d_gene: TRBD2
v_gene: TRBV5-1
abundance: NA

CDR3aa: CAWSPGQGSFGANVLTF
CDR3nt: TGTGCCTGGAGTCCGGGACAGGGAAGCTTTGGGGCCAACGTCCTGACTTTC
j_gene: TRBJ2-6
d_gene: TRBD1
v_gene: TRBV30
abundance: few

CDR3aa: CSAGTAYGYTF
CDR3nt: TGCAGCGCCGGGACAGCCTATGGCTACACCTTC
j_gene: TRBJ1-2
d_gene: TRBD1
v_gene: TRBV29-1
abundance: few

CDR3aa: CASSLDQGNEQYF
CDR3nt: TGTGCCAGCAGCTTAGATCAAGGGAACGAGCAGTACTTC
j_gene: TRBJ2-7
d_gene: NA
v_gene: TRBV13
abundance: few

CDR3aa: CASSSWEAGADEQYF
CDR3nt: TGTGCCAGCAGTTCCTGGGAAGCGGGGGCGGACGAGCAGTACTTC
j_gene: TRBJ2-7
d_gene: TRBD2
v_gene: TRBV6-5
abundance: NA

CDR3aa: CASSYRGETQYF
CDR3nt: TGTGCCAGCAGTTACAGGGGAGAGACCCAGTACTTC
j_gene: TRBJ2-5
d_gene: TRBD1
v_gene: TRBV10-3
abundance: NA

CDR3aa: CAWSARVSNEQYF
CDR3nt: TGTGCCTGGAGTGCCAGGGTCTCAAACGAGCAGTACTTC
j_gene: TRBJ2-7
d_gene: NA
v_gene: TRBV30
abundance: NA

CDR3aa: CASSLAVSYNEQFF
CDR3nt: TGTGCCAGCAGCTTAGCGGTGTCCTACAATGAGCAGTTCTTC
j_gene: TRBJ2-1
d_gene: NA
v_gene: TRBV11-2
abundance: NA

CDR3aa: CASSVSGAYEQYF
CDR3nt: TGTGCCAGCAGTGTCTCGGGAGCCTACGAGCAGTACTTC
j_gene: TRBJ2-7
d_gene: NA
v_gene: TRBV2
abundance: NA

CDR3aa: CAWSLNNQPQHF
CDR3nt: TGTGCCTGGAGTCTTAACAATCAGCCCCAGCATTTT
j_gene: TRBJ1-5
d_gene: NA
v_gene: TRBV30
abundance: NA

CDR3aa: CAWSVLLEVNEQFF
CDR3nt: TGTGCCTGGAGTGTACTTTTGGAGGTCAATGAGCAGTTCTTC
j_gene: TRBJ2-1
d_gene: NA
v_gene: TRBV30
abundance: few

CDR3aa: CASSYSSGSHEQYF
CDR3nt: TGTGCCAGCAGCTATTCTAGCGGGAGCCACGAGCAGTACTTC
j_gene: TRBJ2-7
d_gene: NA
v_gene: TRBV21-1
abundance: few

CDR3aa: CASRSELASYNEQFF
CDR3nt: TGTGCCAGCCGGTCCGAATTGGCATCCTACAATGAGCAGTTCTTC
j_gene: TRBJ2-1
d_gene: NA
v_gene: TRBV2
abundance: few

CDR3aa: CATSTGRAYEQYF
CDR3nt: TGTGCCACCAGCACCGGCAGGGCCTACGAGCAGTACTTC
j_gene: TRBJ2-7
d_gene: NA
v_gene: TRBV15
abundance: NA

CDR3aa: CACCGGPYEQYF
CDR3nt: TGTGCCTGCTGTGGCGGCCCCTACGAGCAGTACTTC
j_gene: TRBJ2-7
d_gene: NA
v_gene: TRBV30
abundance: few

CDR3aa: CASSPETSTTGELFF
CDR3nt: TGTGCCAGCTCACCGGAGACTAGTACCACCGGGGAGCTGTTTTTT
j_gene: TRBJ2-2
d_gene: NA
v_gene: TRBV18
abundance: few

CDR3aa: CASSVNRNEQYF
CDR3nt: TGTGCCAGCAGTGTGAACCGGAACGAGCAGTACTTC
j_gene: TRBJ2-7
d_gene: NA
v_gene: TRBV2
abundance: few

CDR3aa: CASSAGVEGTDTQYF
CDR3nt: TGTGCCAGCAGTGCAGGTGTAGAGGGCACAGATACGCAGTATTTT
j_gene: TRBJ2-3
d_gene: NA
v_gene: TRBV2
abundance: NA

CDR3aa: CASIPGRQPQHF
CDR3nt: TGTGCCAGCATACCGGGAAGGCAGCCCCAGCATTTT
j_gene: TRBJ1-5
d_gene: NA
v_gene: TRBV5-4
abundance: NA